This TCR beta chain is drawn from a study of blood T cell repertoires in COVID-19. Looking at the study overall: The study drew acute and convalescent COVID-19 samples from the United States, Italy and Spain. Sample material is recorded as cDNA or gDNA derived from T cells, B-cell-depleted T cells, or PBMCs.

This CDR3 has 13 amino acids. Germline V lookup: CDR1 SGHDT, CDR2 YYEEEE. Trimming took 2 bases from V and 1 from J, leaving 6 bases between them. In the source study's methods: Amplified reference gene primers provided the basis for estimating nucleated cell counts. Sequencing was performed with immunoSEQ multiplex PCR; in TCRdb, only in-frame clones are kept and a portion is missing. The V and J calls and clone size are taken from that table; D and trimming were inferred from the DNA. Here the sample spans about 300,000 clones, around 84% being singletons. Cohorts were determined from participant-reported clinical history.

Sequencing was performed on PBMCs or T cells enriched from blood (not recorded which). The clonotype comes from a man aged 30 to 39 who had recovered from COVID-19. The V call is TRBV5-6, the J call TRBJ1-2; D not certain. CDR3 nucleotide sequence: TGTGCCAGCAGCTTACACAGTAACTATGGCTACACCTTC. Translating gives CASSLHSNYGYTF.